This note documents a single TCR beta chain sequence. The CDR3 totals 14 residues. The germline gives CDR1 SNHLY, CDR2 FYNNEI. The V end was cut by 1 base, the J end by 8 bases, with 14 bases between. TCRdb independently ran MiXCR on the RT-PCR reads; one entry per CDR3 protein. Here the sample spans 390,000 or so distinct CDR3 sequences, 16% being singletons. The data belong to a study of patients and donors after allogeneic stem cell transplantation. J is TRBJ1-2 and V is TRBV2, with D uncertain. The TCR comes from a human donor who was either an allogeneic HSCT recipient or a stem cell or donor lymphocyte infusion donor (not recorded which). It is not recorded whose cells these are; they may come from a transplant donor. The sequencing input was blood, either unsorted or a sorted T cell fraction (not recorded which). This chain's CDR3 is CASSEVVRMVGYTF. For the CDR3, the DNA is TGTGCCAGCAGTGAAGTTGTCAGGATGGTCGGCTACACCTTC.